Following are 27 T cell receptor beta chains from one sample sequenced in a study of cytomegalovirus exposure and HLA in healthy donors. The PCR had 60 Vbeta and 13 Jbeta primers. Generated by immunoSEQ multiplex PCR, the TCRdb table keeps only in-frame clones and is missing some. The data contain tens of thousands of clones, about four fifths of them seen just once; the ten biggest clones take up approximately 1.5%. The sequenced sample was PBMCs. Every receptor here comes from a man aged 35 to 55 in good health and CMV-seronegative.

This clone has only a few counts. The gene calls are TRBV6-4 and TRBJ1-6; the match to TRBD1 covers 9 bases. After removal of 6 bases from V and 10 bases from J, the junction contained 10 bases not matched to a gene. The CDR3 length is 15 residues. The germline gives CDR1 MRHNA, CDR2 SNTAGT. In DNA, the CDR3 is TGTGCCAGCAGCACAGACGGGACAGGGTACTCACCCCTCCACTTT. This gives the protein CASSTDGTGYSPLHF.

This chain connects TRBV2 to TRBJ1-2; TRBD1 matches at 10 bases. In germline, CDR1 is SNHLY, CDR2 FYNNEI. The V gene end was trimmed by 3 bases and the J gene end by 2 bases; junction bases not matched to a gene: 0. CDR3 length: 14 residues. The CDR3 DNA reads TGTGCCAGCAGTGAGGGACAGGGGAACTATGGCTACACCTTC. It translates to CASSEGQGNYGYTF. The complete variable domain, with remaining parts taken from reference TRBV2 and TRBJ1-2, reads EPEVTQTPSHQVTQMGQEVILRCVPISNHLYFYWYRQILGQKVEFLVSFYNNEISEKSEIFDDQFSVERPDGSNFTLKIRSTKLEDSAMYFCASSEGQGNYGYTFGSGTRLTVV.

Written as DNA, the CDR3 is TGCGCCAGCAGCTCACAGACCCGGACAGGGCCGTACACAGATACGCAGTATTTT. It translates to CASSSQTRTGPYTDTQYF. The rearrangement links TRBV5-1 to TRBJ2-3, with 8 bases that match TRBD1. The ends lost 3 bases at V and 2 bases at J; junction bases unmatched: 14. Germline V gives CDR1 SGHRS, CDR2 YFSETQ. The CDR3 extends over 18 amino acids.

The chain is built from TRBV10-3 and TRBJ1-1; 8 bases are a match to TRBD1. This CDR3 comprises 13 residues. From germline, CDR1 is ENHRY and CDR2 SYGVKD. V lost 6 bases, J lost 2 bases, and 2 bases stayed unmatched. CDR3 sequence: CAIRGQVNTEAFF. The CDR3 bases are TGTGCCATCAGGGGACAGGTAAACACTGAAGCTTTCTTT.

The chain couples TRBV4-3 to TRBJ2-2; 12 nucleotides align to TRBD2. Trimming removed 2 bases from V and 4 bases from J; junction bases left unmatched: 2. This CDR3 spans 16 amino acids. Germline V CDR1 and CDR2: LGHNA, YSLEER. The CDR3 nucleotides are TGCGCCAGCAGCCAATTACTAGCGGGGGGCACCGGGGAGCTGTTTTTT. As protein: CASSQLLAGGTGELFF.

This clone has a handful of counts. The gene calls are TRBV30 and TRBJ1-1; TRBD1 matches at 7 bases. This CDR3 spans 14 amino acids. From germline, CDR1 is GTSNPN and CDR2 SVGIG (reference sequence). V shed 7 bases and J 1 base; nucleotides not matched to a gene: 9. The CDR3 loop reads CASVPGQSNTEAFF. The CDR3 DNA reads as TGTGCCTCCGTACCGGGACAGTCGAACACTGAAGCTTTCTTT.

The chain is built from TRBV19 and TRBJ1-6; 10 bases line up with TRBD1. The CDR3 is 15 residues long. Germline V gives CDR1 LNHDA, CDR2 SQIVND (reference sequence). The V gene end was trimmed by 6 bases and the J gene end by 6 bases; junction bases not matched to a gene: 5. CDR3 residues: CASRGTGASNSPLHF. The CDR3 DNA follows: TGTGCCAGTAGAGGGACAGGGGCTAGTAATTCACCCCTCCACTTT.

The chain is built from TRBV7-8 and TRBJ2-2; TRBD2 matches 10 bases. The V gene end was trimmed by 7 bases and the J gene end by 7 bases; junction bases not matched to a gene: 15. The CDR3 length is 17 residues. CDR1 SGHVS and CDR2 FQNEAQ come from the germline V gene. CDR3 DNA: TGTGCCAGCAAACCCTACAGCGGGGGGGCGCGCGGCGGGGAGCTGTTTTTT. It specifies CASKPYSGGARGGELFF.

The rearrangement joins TRBV11-3 to TRBJ2-7; 9 positions match TRBD2. CDR1 SGHNT and CDR2 YENEEA come from the germline V gene. V lost 4 bases and J lost 2; bases outside the gene matches: 15. The CDR3 consists of 18 residues. The DNA for the CDR3 is TGTGCCAGCAGCTCCAGAACTAGCGGGCAGGGGACCGCCTACGAGCAGTACTTC. This codes for CASSSRTSGQGTAYEQYF.

For this clone: This same CDR3 is encoded by further DNA sequences in the sample. The rearrangement uses TRBV11-3 and TRBJ1-3; 9 bases map to TRBD1. The J segment lost 4 bases and the V segment lost 5 bases, leaving 6 bases of the junction unmatched. The germline V gene has CDR1 SGHNT and CDR2 YENEEA. The CDR3 contains 15 residues. The CDR3 DNA reads TGTGCCAGCAGCCCCGGACAGGGGCCCGGAAACACCATATATTTT. As protein: CASSPGQGPGNTIYF.

The chain carries TRBV9 and TRBJ2-5; 11 bases line up with TRBD2. This CDR3 has 16 residues. Unmatched junction bases numbered 9, after V lost 3 bases and J lost 5 bases. Germline V gene data show CDR1 as SGDLS and CDR2 as YYNGEE. Written as DNA, the CDR3 is TGTGCCAGCAGCGGCCTAGCGGGGGGTATTCTGGAGACCCAGTACTTC. It encodes CASSGLAGGILETQYF. The full variable domain, rest sourced from reference TRBV9 and TRBJ2-5, is DSGVTQTPKHLITATGQRVTLRCSPRSGDLSVYWYQQSLDQGLQFLIQYYNGEERAKGNILERFSAQQFPDLHSELNLSSLELGDSALYFCASSGLAGGILETQYFGPGTRLLVL.

The J gene is TRBJ1-1, the V gene TRBV9; D unresolved. The length of the CDR3 is 17 residues. The V gene's germline CDR1 is SGDLS and CDR2 YYNGEE. Between the trimmed V and J ends, which lost 0 bases and 0 bases, there was a span of 15 bases. CDR3 coding DNA: TGTGCCAGCAGCGTAGTTGCCTCCGGAGGTATGAACACTGAAGCTTTCTTT. Translating it yields CASSVVASGGMNTEAFF.

The J gene is TRBJ2-1, the V gene TRBV7-3; D is possibly TRBD1 (6 bases). There are 15 residues in the CDR3. The germline V gene encodes CDR1 SGHTA and CDR2 FQGTGA. Trimming left V 0 bases short and J 4 bases short, with 10 bases between. The CDR3 DNA is TGTGCCAGCAGCTTAACAGGGGGAGTTTACAATGAGCAGTTCTTC. Protein sequence: CASSLTGGVYNEQFF.

The chain is built from TRBV19 and TRBJ2-2; D not resolved. The CDR3 runs to 15 residues. Germline values: CDR1 LNHDA, CDR2 SQIVND (reference sequence). V was shortened by 1 base and J by 2 bases, with 8 bases between the two germline ends. CDR3 sequence reads: CASSIGQINTGELFF. The CDR3 coding sequence is TGTGCCAGTAGTATAGGGCAGATTAACACCGGGGAGCTGTTTTTT.

The V and J genes are TRBV30 and TRBJ1-1; 10 bases fit TRBD1. With 3 bases clipped from V and 11 bases from J, the junction kept 12 bases outside the gene matches. CDR3 size: 14 residues. Germline V gene lookup returns CDR1 GTSNPN and CDR2 SVGIG (reference sequence). The CDR3 coding sequence is TGTGCCTGGAGAGGCGCCCGACAGGGGGCTGGGGCTTTCTTT. It codes for CAWRGARQGAGAFF.

The chain employs TRBV5-1 and TRBJ2-3; D perhaps matches TRBD1 (5 bases). V was trimmed by 4 bases and J by 3 bases, leaving 12 bases between them. CDR1 and CDR2 from the germline V gene are SGHRS and YFSETQ. This CDR3 spans 14 amino acids. CDR3 nucleotide sequence: TGCGCCAGCAGCGAGCAGGGTTATACAGATACGCAGTATTTT. Translated, it gives CASSEQGYTDTQYF.

This clone has only a few counts. CDR3 in DNA: TGTGCCAGCAGCTTTTCCTACCTCTCCTACGAGCAGTACTTC. This encodes CASSFSYLSYEQYF. This sequence joins TRBV5-5 and TRBJ2-7; D unresolved. The germline V and J ends were trimmed by 2 bases and 0 bases, with 9 bases remaining between them. The CDR3 covers 14 residues. In germline, CDR1 is SGHKS, CDR2 YYEKEE (reference sequence).

The chain uses TRBV5-1 and TRBJ1-2, with TRBD1 identical over 8 bases. V gave up 5 bases and J gave up 5 bases; unmatched junction bases: 8. The CDR3 runs 14 residues. Germline V CDR1 and CDR2: SGHRS, YFSETQ. The CDR3 loop reads CASRKDREEYGYTF. The CDR3 DNA reads as TGCGCCAGCAGAAAGGACAGGGAGGAGTATGGCTACACCTTC. The whole variable domain, filled in from reference TRBV5-1 and TRBJ1-2, reads KAGVTQTPRYLIKTRGQQVTLSCSPISGHRSVSWYQQTPGQGLQFLFEYFSETQRNKGNFPGRFSGRQFSNSRSEMNVSTLELGDSALYLCASRKDREEYGYTFGSGTRLTVV.

This sequence joins TRBV5-4 and TRBJ2-3; 8 nucleotides agree with TRBD2. The CDR3 has 16 residues. The ends lost 4 bases at V and 2 bases at J; junction bases unmatched: 9. Germline V gene data show CDR1 as SGHNT and CDR2 as YYREEE (reference sequence). The CDR3 is CASSQRKAGVTDTQYF. CDR3 nucleotide sequence: TGTGCCAGCAGCCAACGGAAAGCGGGGGTCACAGATACGCAGTATTTT.

The genes are TRBV6-5 and TRBJ1-1, with 9 positions matching TRBD1. CDR1 MNHEY and CDR2 SVGAGI come from the germline V gene. The V and J ends lost 5 bases and 1 base, in that order; junction bases with no gene match: 5. The CDR3 has 15 residues. CDR3 coding DNA: TGTGCCAGCAGTCCGGAGGGACAGGGGAACACTGAAGCTTTCTTT. Translation gives CASSPEGQGNTEAFF.

The chain joins TRBV2 to TRBJ1-5, with a possible D match to TRBD1 (6 bases). The V and J ends lost 6 bases and 0 bases respectively, with 12 bases between them. CDR1 and CDR2 (germline): SNHLY, FYNNEI. The CDR3 consists of 15 residues. CDR3 DNA: TGTGCCAGCAGCTATGGACAGACTAGCAATCAGCCCCAGCATTTT. Translation: CASSYGQTSNQPQHF.

CDR3 region: CASRGRGGQGEKLFF. CDR3 coding DNA: TGTGCCAGCAGGGGAAGGGGGGGTCAGGGCGAAAAACTGTTTTTT. This sequence joins TRBV28 and TRBJ1-4; D possibly corresponds to TRBD1 (6 bases). V dropped 6 bases and J dropped 8 bases, with 19 bases sitting between them. Germline CDR1 is MDHEN and CDR2 is SYDVKM. This CDR3 is built from 15 residues.

The chain is built from TRBV28 and TRBJ2-1, with unresolved D. The germline V and J ends were trimmed by 8 bases and 4 bases, with 15 bases remaining between them. Germline V gene sequence: CDR1 MDHEN, CDR2 SYDVKM. This CDR3 is 14 amino acids long. The CDR3 DNA follows: TGTGCCAGCTGTCTACAGCCGAAGTACAATGAGCAGTTCTTC. This encodes CASCLQPKYNEQFF.

The sample holds a few counts of this clone. The chain recombines TRBV5-6 with TRBJ1-2; D remains unclear. In germline, CDR1 is SGHDT, CDR2 YYEEEE. The CDR3 runs 16 residues. The ends were cut back, 0 bases at V and 2 bases at J, with 14 bases in the middle. CDR3 protein: CASSLGRTGKNYGYTF. The CDR3 nucleotides read TGTGCCAGCAGCTTGGGGAGGACTGGAAAGAACTATGGCTACACCTTC.

This chain links TRBV19 with TRBJ2-2; the D is unclear. The V gene's germline CDR1 is LNHDA and CDR2 SQIVND (reference sequence). The CDR3 runs 13 residues. Trimming stripped 0 bases from V and 7 bases from J, with 6 bases between. CDR3 sequence reads: CASSIDPRGELFF. The CDR3 coding sequence is TGTGCCAGTAGTATAGATCCGCGCGGGGAGCTGTTTTTT.

The J gene is TRBJ1-1, the V gene TRBV18; 7 nucleotides match TRBD1. The germline gives CDR1 KGHSH, CDR2 LQKENI. This CDR3 is 14 amino acids long. Trimming cost V 6 bases and J 6 bases; bases outside gene matches: 10. The CDR3 DNA follows: TGTGCCAGCTCCGTCGACAGGGAATCCCCTGAAGCTTTCTTT. Its translation: CASSVDRESPEAFF.

The V and J genes are TRBV7-2 and TRBJ1-5, with TRBD1 matching 7 bases. V was clipped by 5 bases and J by 7 bases; unmatched bases: 11. Germline values: CDR1 SGHTA, CDR2 FQGNSA. The CDR3 is made up of 15 amino acids. The CDR3 nucleotides are TGTGCCAGCAGCCCACAGGGGTGGCTCATCCAGCCCCAGCATTTT. Translation: CASSPQGWLIQPQHF.